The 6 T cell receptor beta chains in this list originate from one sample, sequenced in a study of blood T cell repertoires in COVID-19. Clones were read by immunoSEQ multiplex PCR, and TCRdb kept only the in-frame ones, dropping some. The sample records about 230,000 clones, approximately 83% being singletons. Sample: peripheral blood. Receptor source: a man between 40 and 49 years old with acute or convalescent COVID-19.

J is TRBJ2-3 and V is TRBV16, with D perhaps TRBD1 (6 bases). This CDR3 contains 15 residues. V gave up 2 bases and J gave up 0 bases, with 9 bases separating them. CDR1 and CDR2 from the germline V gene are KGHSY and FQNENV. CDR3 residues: CASSQRRGSTDTQYF. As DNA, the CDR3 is TGTGCCAGCAGCCAACGCAGGGGAAGCACAGATACGCAGTATTTT.

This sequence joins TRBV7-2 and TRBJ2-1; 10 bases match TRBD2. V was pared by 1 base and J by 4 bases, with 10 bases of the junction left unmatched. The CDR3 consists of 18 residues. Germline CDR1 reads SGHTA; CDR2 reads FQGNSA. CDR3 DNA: TGTGCCAGCAGCTTAGATCCCCCCGGGACTAGCGCTTACAATGAGCAGTTCTTC. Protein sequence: CASSLDPPGTSAYNEQFF.

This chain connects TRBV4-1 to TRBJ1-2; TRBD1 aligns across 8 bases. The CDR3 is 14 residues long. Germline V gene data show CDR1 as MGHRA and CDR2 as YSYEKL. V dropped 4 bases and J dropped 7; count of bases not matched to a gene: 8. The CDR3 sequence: CASSPDRESGGYTF. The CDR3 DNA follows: TGCGCCAGCAGCCCGGACAGGGAAAGCGGTGGCTACACCTTC.

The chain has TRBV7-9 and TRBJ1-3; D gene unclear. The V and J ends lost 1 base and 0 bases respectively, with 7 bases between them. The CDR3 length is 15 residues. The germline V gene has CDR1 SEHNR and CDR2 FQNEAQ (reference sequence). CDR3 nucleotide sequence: TGTGCCAGCAGCTTAGAACGGAGCTCTGGAAACACCATATATTTT. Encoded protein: CASSLERSSGNTIYF.

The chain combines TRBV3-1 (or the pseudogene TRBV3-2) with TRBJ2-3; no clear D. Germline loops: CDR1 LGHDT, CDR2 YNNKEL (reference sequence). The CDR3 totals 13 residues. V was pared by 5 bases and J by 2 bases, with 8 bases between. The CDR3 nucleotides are TGTGCCAGCAGCAACCTAAACACAGATACGCAGTATTTT. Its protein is CASSNLNTDTQYF.

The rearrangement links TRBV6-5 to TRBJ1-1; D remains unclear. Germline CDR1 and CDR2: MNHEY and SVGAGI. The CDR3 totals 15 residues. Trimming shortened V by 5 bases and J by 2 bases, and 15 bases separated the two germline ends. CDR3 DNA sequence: TGTGCCAGCAGTAGGAGGGTCGAGAAAAACACTGAAGCTTTCTTT. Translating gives CASSRRVEKNTEAFF.